The sequence of this T cell receptor beta chain was determined in a study of Graves' ophthalmopathy and Graves' hyperthyroidism. The CDR3 totals 13 residues. V was trimmed by 6 bases and J by 3 bases, leaving 11 bases between them. Germline values: CDR1 SEHNR, CDR2 FQNEAQ (reference sequence). This clonotype was detected many times. Amplifying from RNA transcripts, the study obtained TCR beta CDR3 regions. After a first-round RT-PCR with HTBI primers, a second-round multiplex PCR was run. TCRdb itself ran the multiplex PCR reads through MiXCR, one entry per CDR3 protein. The sample includes around 670,000 distinct CDR3 sequences, roughly 40% seen only once; the top ten take approximately 46%.

The specimen was peripheral blood. The rearrangement links TRBV7-9 to TRBJ1-2, with D possibly being TRBD1 (5 bases). This clonotype was obtained from an adult man with Graves' ophthalmopathy. Here the CDR3 reads CASRRDGDYGYTF. The CDR3 DNA reads TGTGCCAGCAGGCGGGACGGCGACTATGGCTACACCTTC.